The T cell receptor beta chain described here comes from a study of beta chain features in type 1 diabetes. J gave up 5 bases and V 5 bases, and 7 bases lay outside the gene matches. CDR1 is PRHDT, CDR2 FYEKMQ, per germline (reference sequence). The CDR3 has 14 residues. General observations from the study: Among patients, naive, central memory and Treg TCRB repertoires appeared more similar than among healthy donors. Within each of all four CD4+ subsets, Type 1 diabetes patients had TCRB CDR3s that were moderately but significantly shorter.

The study reverse transcribed the entire isolated RNA, so it sequenced expressed TCRB transcripts. TCRdb's copy holds only in-frame clones and misses some; the assay was immunoSEQ multiplex PCR. This table has under 350,000 clones, roughly 25% appearing once. With respect to this clone: The target antigen is unknown.

This clonotype originated in a woman in her 30s with type 1 diabetes. This sequence joins TRBV13 and TRBJ2-5; the match to TRBD1 covers 8 bases. Sample: naive CD4+ T cells from blood. CDR3 DNA sequence: TGTGCCAGCAGCCGGACAGGGACTGCGGAGACCCAGTACTTC. It encodes CASSRTGTAETQYF.